This T cell receptor (beta chain) was sequenced in a study of T cells after yellow fever vaccination. The overall study: Any fraction with a low cell number was prepared using SMART-Seq v4 Ultra Low Input. Study results and limitations: Boosting was followed by the reappearance of most primary-vaccination clones (about 96% CD4, about 90% CD8). Repertoires obtained by FACS sorting could include abundant clonotypes that entered as contaminants from the bulk population.

In making TCR cDNA, 5'RACE template switching added a universal primer site and UMIs to it. MiXCR was run by TCRdb on the 5' RACE reads, yielding one entry per CDR3 protein. This table has 250,000 to 400,000 distinct CDR3 sequences, 3.5% to 4.5% appearing once. Trimming removed 8 bases at V and 1 base at J, with 8 bases between. This CDR3 comprises 13 residues. Germline CDR1 and CDR2: MNHEY and SVGAGI. In this sample, this clonotype turned up many times. Its target is not known. The specimen was PBMCs, collected 15 days after the yellow fever booster vaccination. This chain joins TRBV6-5 and TRBJ2-2, with a possible D match to TRBD1 (6 bases). The receptor comes from a man between 18 and 35 years old who received the YFV17D yellow fever vaccine. The CDR3 loop reads CASWDKNTGELFF. As DNA, the CDR3 is TGTGCCAGCTGGGACAAGAACACCGGGGAGCTGTTTTTT.